This T cell receptor beta chain was retrieved from a study of Graves' ophthalmopathy and Graves' hyperthyroidism. In the study overall: Before any treatment, peripheral blood was taken at the initial diagnosis. Study results and limitations: Researchers report that a 13-signature model separated ophthalmopathy from stable hyperthyroidism, posting 85% to 90% sensitivity and roughly 80% specificity. Most expanded clonotypes from thyroid (those above 0.001 frequency) were also found in blood.

V was clipped by 5 bases and J by 8 bases; unmatched bases: 11. CDR1 is MDHEN and CDR2 is SYDVKM in the germline V gene. The length of the CDR3 is 15 residues. The sequenced template was RNA, covering the TCR beta CDR3 region. Amplification began with first-round RT-PCR using HTBI primers, then second-round multiplex PCR was performed. MiXCR was run by TCRdb on the multiplex PCR reads, yielding one entry per CDR3 protein. The data contain a few hundred thousand distinct CDR3 sequences, about a sixth of them seen just once; the ten biggest clones take up 12%. Many counts were recorded for this clonotype. As yet, its antigen is unknown. This clone may be a read error of a much larger clone one base away.

The chain links TRBV28 to TRBJ1-2; 10 bases are a match to TRBD1. The sequencing sample was made of peripheral blood. This receptor was obtained from an adult man with Graves' ophthalmopathy. The CDR3 nucleotides read TGTGCCAGCAGTATTCCCCGGACAGGGGGTCGCGGCTACACCTTC. Amino acids: CASSIPRTGGRGYTF.